This TCR beta chain stems from a study of CD8 T cells in Susac syndrome. CDR3 size: 15 residues. Trimming at V came to 2 bases and at J to 8 bases, leaving 3 bases not matched to a gene. Germline-derived CDR1 and CDR2 are KGHDR and SFDVKD. The RNA input was about 0.5 to 1 ug, and it was reverse transcribed with random hexamers. TCRdb itself ran the immunoSEQ multiplex PCR reads through MiXCR, one entry per CDR3 protein. The table lists 300,000 to 350,000 distinct CDR3 sequences, about 91% of them singletons. This TCR came from a human donor with multiple sclerosis. This sequence joins TRBV24-1 and TRBJ2-1; TRBD1 matches at 12 bases. Input material: CD4+ T cells from PBMCs. The CDR3 is CATSDSGQGADEQFF. CDR3 in DNA: TGTGCCACCAGTGATTCGGGACAGGGGGCCGATGAGCAGTTCTTC.